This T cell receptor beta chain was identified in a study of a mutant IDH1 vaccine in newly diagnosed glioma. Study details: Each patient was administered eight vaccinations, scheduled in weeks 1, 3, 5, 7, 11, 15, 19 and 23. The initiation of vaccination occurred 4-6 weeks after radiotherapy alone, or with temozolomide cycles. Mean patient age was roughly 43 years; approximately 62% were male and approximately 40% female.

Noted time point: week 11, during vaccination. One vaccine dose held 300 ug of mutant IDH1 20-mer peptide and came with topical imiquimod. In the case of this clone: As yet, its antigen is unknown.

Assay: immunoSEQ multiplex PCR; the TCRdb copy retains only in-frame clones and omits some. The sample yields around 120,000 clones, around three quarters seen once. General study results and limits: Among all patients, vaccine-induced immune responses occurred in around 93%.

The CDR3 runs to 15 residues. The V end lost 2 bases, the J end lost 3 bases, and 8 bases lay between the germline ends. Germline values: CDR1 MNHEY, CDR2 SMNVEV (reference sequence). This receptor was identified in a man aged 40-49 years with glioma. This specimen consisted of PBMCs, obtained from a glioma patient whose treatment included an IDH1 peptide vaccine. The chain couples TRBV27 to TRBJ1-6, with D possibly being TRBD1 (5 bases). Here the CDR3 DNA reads TGTGCCAGCAGTTTAGAGGGGAGCTATAATTCACCCCTCCACTTT. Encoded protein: CASSLEGSYNSPLHF.